This entry concerns a single T cell receptor beta chain. Its antigen is not identified. It was with 60 Vbeta and 13 Jbeta primers that the PCR ran. Method: immunoSEQ multiplex PCR; TCRdb's copy keeps in-frame clones and lacks some. The sample consists of 110,000 to 150,000 clones, 60% to 85% of them appearing once. This specimen belongs to a study of cytomegalovirus exposure and HLA in healthy donors. Notes on the study in general: The majority of CMV-associated TCR beta chains were reported as apparently HLA-restricted in a later analysis.

V lost 0 bases, J lost 1 base, and 8 bases lay in between. The V gene's germline CDR1 is SGDLS and CDR2 YYNGEE. CDR3 length: 14 amino acids. This sequence joins TRBV9 and TRBJ2-7, with D perhaps matching TRBD2 (5 bases). This TCR was recovered from a male donor in good health and CMV-seronegative. Source material: PBMCs. The CDR3 DNA follows: TGTGCCAGCAGCGTAGACGGAGGATCCTACGAGCAGTACTTC. As protein: CASSVDGGSYEQYF. The full variable domain, completed using reference TRBV9 and TRBJ2-7, is DSGVTQTPKHLITATGQRVTLRCSPRSGDLSVYWYQQSLDQGLQFLIQYYNGEERAKGNILERFSAQQFPDLHSELNLSSLELGDSALYFCASSVDGGSYEQYFGPGTRLTVT.